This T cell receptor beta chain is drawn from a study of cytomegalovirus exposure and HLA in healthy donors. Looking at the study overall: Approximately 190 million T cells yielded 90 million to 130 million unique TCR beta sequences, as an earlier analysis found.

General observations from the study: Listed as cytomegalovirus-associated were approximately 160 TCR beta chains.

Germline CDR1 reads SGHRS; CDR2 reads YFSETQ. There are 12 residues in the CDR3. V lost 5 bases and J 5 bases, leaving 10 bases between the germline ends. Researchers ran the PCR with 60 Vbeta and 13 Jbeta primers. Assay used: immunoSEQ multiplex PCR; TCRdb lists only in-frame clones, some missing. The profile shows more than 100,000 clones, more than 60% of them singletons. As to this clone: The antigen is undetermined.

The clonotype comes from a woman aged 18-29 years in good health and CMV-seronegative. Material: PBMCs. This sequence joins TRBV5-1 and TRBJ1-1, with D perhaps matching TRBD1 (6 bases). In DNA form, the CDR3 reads TGCGCCAGCAGTTTTGACAGGACTGAAGCTTTCTTT. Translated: CASSFDRTEAFF. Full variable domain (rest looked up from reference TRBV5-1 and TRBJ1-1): KAGVTQTPRYLIKTRGQQVTLSCSPISGHRSVSWYQQTPGQGLQFLFEYFSETQRNKGNFPGRFSGRQFSNSRSEMNVSTLELGDSALYLCASSFDRTEAFFGQGTRLTVV.